This TCR beta chain originates from a study of T cells expressing NK-cell markers. From the 5' RACE reads, TCRdb lists one entry per CDR3 protein and no DNA. Here the sample table reports over 100,000 distinct CDR3 sequences. CDR1 and CDR2 from the germline V gene are MNHEY and SVGAGI. CDR3 size: 17 residues. The receptor was derived from a woman aged 18 to 75 in good health. Sequencing was carried out using blood T cells: a sorted CD56 or NKG2C T cell subset, CD4+ or CD8+ T cells, or bulk PBMC T cells (not recorded which). V gene TRBV6-5 combines with J gene TRBJ2-1; TCRdb selects TRBD1, and the lack of DNA leaves this call unchecked. CDR3 sequence: CASSLDPKGAVYNEQFF.